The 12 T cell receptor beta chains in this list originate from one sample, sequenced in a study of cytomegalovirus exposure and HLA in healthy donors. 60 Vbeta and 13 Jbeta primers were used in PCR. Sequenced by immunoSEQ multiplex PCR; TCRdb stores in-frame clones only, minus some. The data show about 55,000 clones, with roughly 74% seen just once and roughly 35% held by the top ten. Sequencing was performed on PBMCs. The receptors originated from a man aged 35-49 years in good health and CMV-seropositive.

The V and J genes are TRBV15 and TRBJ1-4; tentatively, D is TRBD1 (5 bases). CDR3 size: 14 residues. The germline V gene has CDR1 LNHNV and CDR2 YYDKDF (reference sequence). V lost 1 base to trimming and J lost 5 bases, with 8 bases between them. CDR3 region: CATSRGQGNEKLFF. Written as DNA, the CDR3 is TGTGCCACCAGCAGAGGGCAGGGAAATGAAAAACTGTTTTTT.

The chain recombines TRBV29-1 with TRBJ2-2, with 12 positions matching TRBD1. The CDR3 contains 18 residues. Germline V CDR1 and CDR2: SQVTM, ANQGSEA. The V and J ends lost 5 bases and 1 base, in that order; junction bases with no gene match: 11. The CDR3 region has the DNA TGCAGCGTTATAATCCGGGACAGGGGGCTCCAGAACACCGGGGAGCTGTTTTTT. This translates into CSVIIRDRGLQNTGELFF.

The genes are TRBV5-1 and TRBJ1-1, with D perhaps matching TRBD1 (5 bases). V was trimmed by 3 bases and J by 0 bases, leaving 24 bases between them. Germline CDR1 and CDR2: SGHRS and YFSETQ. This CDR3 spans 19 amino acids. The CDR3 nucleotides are TGCGCCAGCAGCTCCTATTACATTACAATGACAGAGATGAACACTGAAGCTTTCTTT. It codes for CASSSYYITMTEMNTEAFF.

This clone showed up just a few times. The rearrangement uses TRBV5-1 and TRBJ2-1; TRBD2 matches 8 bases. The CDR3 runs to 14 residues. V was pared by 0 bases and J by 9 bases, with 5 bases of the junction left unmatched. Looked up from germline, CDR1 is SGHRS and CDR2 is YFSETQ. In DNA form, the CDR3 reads TGCGCCAGCAGCTTGGGGACTAGCCGGGGTGAGCAGTTCTTC. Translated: CASSLGTSRGEQFF.

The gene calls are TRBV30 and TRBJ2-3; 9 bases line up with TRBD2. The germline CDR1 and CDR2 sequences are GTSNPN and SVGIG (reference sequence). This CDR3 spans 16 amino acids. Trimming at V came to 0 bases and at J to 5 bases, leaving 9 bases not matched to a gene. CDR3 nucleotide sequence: TGTGCCTGGAGTGTATCCTTAGCGGGGGAGGGAGATACGCAGTATTTT. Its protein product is CAWSVSLAGEGDTQYF.

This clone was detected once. The CDR3 protein is CASSVVPGTGKGSSYNSPLHF. In DNA form, the CDR3 reads TGTGCCAGCAGCGTAGTCCCAGGGACAGGGAAGGGAAGCTCCTATAATTCACCCCTCCACTTT. The genes are TRBV9 and TRBJ1-6; 9 nucleotides line up with TRBD1. J gave up 0 bases and V 0 bases, and 13 bases lay outside the gene matches. The CDR3 has 21 amino acids. Germline CDR1 and CDR2: SGDLS and YYNGEE.

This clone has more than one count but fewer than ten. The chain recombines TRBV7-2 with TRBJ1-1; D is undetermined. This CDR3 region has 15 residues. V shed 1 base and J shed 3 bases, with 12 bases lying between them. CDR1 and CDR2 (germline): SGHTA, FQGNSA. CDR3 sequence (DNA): TGTGCCAGCAGCTTAGGGCGGATGGAGGACACTGAAGCTTTCTTT. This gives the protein CASSLGRMEDTEAFF.

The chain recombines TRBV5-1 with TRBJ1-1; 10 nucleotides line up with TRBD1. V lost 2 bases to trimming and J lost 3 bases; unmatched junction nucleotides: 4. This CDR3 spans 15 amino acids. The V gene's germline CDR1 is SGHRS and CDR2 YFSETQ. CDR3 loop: CASSFTGTGDTEAFF. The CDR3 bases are TGCGCCAGCAGCTTTACCGGGACAGGGGACACTGAAGCTTTCTTT.

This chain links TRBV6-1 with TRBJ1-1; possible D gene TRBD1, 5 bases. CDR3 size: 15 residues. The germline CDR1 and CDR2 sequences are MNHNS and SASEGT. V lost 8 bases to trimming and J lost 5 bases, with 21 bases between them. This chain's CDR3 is CASALGGGFRTEAFF. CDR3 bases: TGTGCCAGCGCCCTGGGGGGGGGATTTCGGACTGAAGCTTTCTTT.

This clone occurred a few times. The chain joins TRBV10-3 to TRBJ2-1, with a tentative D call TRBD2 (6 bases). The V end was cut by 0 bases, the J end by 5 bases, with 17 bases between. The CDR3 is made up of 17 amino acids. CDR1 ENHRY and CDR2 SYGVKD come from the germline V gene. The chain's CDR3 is CAISESIFGGTHNEQFF. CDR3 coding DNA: TGTGCCATCAGTGAGTCCATCTTCGGGGGAACCCACAATGAGCAGTTCTTC.

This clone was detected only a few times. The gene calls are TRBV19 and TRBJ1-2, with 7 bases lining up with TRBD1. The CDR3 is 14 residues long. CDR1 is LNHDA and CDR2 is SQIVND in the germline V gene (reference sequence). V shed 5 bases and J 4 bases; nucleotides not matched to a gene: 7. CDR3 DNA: TGTGCCAGTAGTCCAGACAGGGTCTTCTATGGCTACACCTTC. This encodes CASSPDRVFYGYTF.

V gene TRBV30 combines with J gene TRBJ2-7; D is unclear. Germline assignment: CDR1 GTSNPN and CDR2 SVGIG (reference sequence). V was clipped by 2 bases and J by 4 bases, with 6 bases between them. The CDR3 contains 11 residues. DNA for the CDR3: TGTGCCTGGAGTCCACAGTACGAGCAGTACTTC. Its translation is CAWSPQYEQYF.